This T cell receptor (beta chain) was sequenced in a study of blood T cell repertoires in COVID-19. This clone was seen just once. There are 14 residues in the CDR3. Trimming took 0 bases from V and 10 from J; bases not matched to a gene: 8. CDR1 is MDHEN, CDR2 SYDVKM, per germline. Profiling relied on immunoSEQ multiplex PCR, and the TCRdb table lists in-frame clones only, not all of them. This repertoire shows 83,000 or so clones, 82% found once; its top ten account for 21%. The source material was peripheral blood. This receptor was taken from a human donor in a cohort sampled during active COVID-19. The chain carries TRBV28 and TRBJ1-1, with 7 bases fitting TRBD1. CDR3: CASSLWGQTLVAFF. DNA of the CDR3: TGTGCCAGCAGTTTATGGGGACAGACTTTAGTAGCTTTCTTT. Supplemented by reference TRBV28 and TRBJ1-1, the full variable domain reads DVKVTQSSRYLVKRTGEKVFLECVQDMDHENMFWYRQDPGLGLRLIYFSYDVKMKEKGDIPEGYSVSREKKERFSLILESASTNQTSMYLCASSLWGQTLVAFFGQGTRLTVV.